A selection of T cell receptor beta chains follows, all from one sample in a study of blood T cell repertoires in COVID-19. Assay: immunoSEQ multiplex PCR; the TCRdb copy retains only in-frame clones and omits some. The repertoire consists of about 280,000 clones, with 88% occurring once and the leading ten covering approximately 8.5%. The sequenced material came from peripheral blood. The source of these receptors is a man younger than 30 with active or convalescent COVID-19. The CDR3 runs from the conserved cysteine through the conserved F or W. Each record gives: J gene, D gene, clone size, V gene, CDR3 DNA, CDR3 protein. A D gene is named only where the DNA matches it firmly. Size tells how often a clone was seen (once, few, many) or the class of an expanded clone, and some rows leave it out.

>TRBJ2-1|TRBD2|once|TRBV3-1/TRBV3-2
TGTGCCAGCAGCCCACTAGCGGGGGTACCCAATGAGCAGTTCTTC
CASSPLAGVPNEQFF
>TRBJ1-5|TRBD1|NA|TRBV18
TGTGCCAGCTCACCGCAGGGGGGAGGTCAGCCCCAGCATTTT
CASSPQGGGQPQHF
>TRBJ2-7|NA|NA|TRBV6-5
TGTGCCAGCAGTTACGGGCAGCATTACGAGCAGTACTTC
CASSYGQHYEQYF
>TRBJ1-4|NA|NA|TRBV19
TGTGCCAGTCGAGGGGGGGTTTCTAATGAAAAACTGTTTTTT
CASRGGVSNEKLFF
>TRBJ1-2|TRBD1|once|TRBV14
TGTGCCAGCAGCCACACGGACAGGGCGAACTATGGCTACACCTTC
CASSHTDRANYGYTF
>TRBJ1-6|NA|NA|TRBV11-2
TGTGCCAGCAGACGGCCCGGGACAAAAAATTCACCCCTCCACTTT
CASRRPGTKNSPLHF
>TRBJ2-1|TRBD1|NA|TRBV11-2
TGTGCCAGCAGCTCCTACGCGGACAGGTACAATGAGCAGTTCTTC
CASSSYADRYNEQFF
>TRBJ2-7|NA|NA|TRBV18
TGTGCCAGCTCACCACCGGCCAGGGGATACGAGCAGTACTTC
CASSPPARGYEQYF
>TRBJ2-7|NA|NA|TRBV6-5
TGTGCCAGCAGTTATACGGGAGCCTACGAGCAGTACTTC
CASSYTGAYEQYF
>TRBJ1-1|TRBD1|NA|TRBV28
TGTGCCAGCAGCCCATCTTTCGGACAGGGCATGACTGAAGCTTTCTTT
CASSPSFGQGMTEAFF
>TRBJ2-1|NA|NA|TRBV5-5
TGTGCCAGCAGCGACGAATCGCGGGGTTACAATGAGCAGTTCTTC
CASSDESRGYNEQFF
>TRBJ2-3|NA|few|TRBV9
TGTGCCAGCAGCCCAACGACTGGATACACAGATACGCAGTATTTT
CASSPTTGYTDTQYF
>TRBJ2-1|TRBD1|NA|TRBV5-1
TGCGCCAGCAGCCTACGACAGGGGGCGATTGAGCAGTTCTTC
CASSLRQGAIEQFF
>TRBJ1-4|TRBD1|NA|TRBV10-3
TGTGCCATCAGCCCGACAGGGAAGGGTGAAAAACTGTTTTTT
CAISPTGKGEKLFF
>TRBJ1-1|NA|NA|TRBV6-5
TGTGCCAGCAGTTGGGACTGGAACACTGAAGCTTTCTTT
CASSWDWNTEAFF
>TRBJ1-4|NA|NA|TRBV6-2/TRBV6-3
TGTGCCAGCAGTCCCGCCGGGGGACTTAGGGAAAAACTGTTTTTT
CASSPAGGLREKLFF
>TRBJ1-6|NA|NA|TRBV27
TGTGCCAGCAGTTTAGGCACCCCCTATAATTCACCCCTCCACTTT
CASSLGTPYNSPLHF
>TRBJ1-6|TRBD1|NA|TRBV3-1/TRBV3-2
TGTGCCAGCAGCCCCGGGACAGGGCATTCACCCCTCCACTTT
CASSPGTGHSPLHF
>TRBJ1-2|NA|NA|TRBV2
TGTGCCAGCAGTGCGGAGGGCAGAGGGGTTGGCTACACCTTC
CASSAEGRGVGYTF
>TRBJ1-1|TRBD1|few|TRBV5-1
TGCGCCAGCAGCTGGGGGACAGAGGCTGAAGCTTTCTTT
CASSWGTEAEAFF
>TRBJ1-5|NA|NA|TRBV25-1
TGTGCCAGCAGTGAATACGGGGTGACCAGTGTCAATCAGCCCCAGCATTTT
CASSEYGVTSVNQPQHF
>TRBJ2-5|TRBD2|NA|TRBV3-1/TRBV3-2
TGTGCCAGCAGCCCAGGACTAGCGGGAACCCAAGAGACCCAGTACTTC
CASSPGLAGTQETQYF
>TRBJ1-1|TRBD1|once|TRBV5-6
TGTGCCAGCAGCCCGGGACAGGGGAACACTGAAGCTTTCTTT
CASSPGQGNTEAFF
>TRBJ1-1|NA|NA|TRBV3-1/TRBV3-2
TGTGCCAGCAGCCGGGGGGTCGTGAACACTGAAGCTTTCTTT
CASSRGVVNTEAFF
>TRBJ2-7|TRBD1|NA|TRBV27
TGTGCCAGCAGTTTATCAGACAGGGGTGGGGAGCAGTACTTC
CASSLSDRGGEQYF
>TRBJ2-7|TRBD2|once|TRBV5-4
TGTGCCAGCAGCTGGGGCCCTAGCGGACCTAGCTCCTACGAGCAGTACTTC
CASSWGPSGPSSYEQYF
>TRBJ2-3|TRBD2|NA|TRBV28
TGTGCCAGCAGTCAAACTAGCGGGGGTTACTCTAGCACAGATACGCAGTATTTT
CASSQTSGGYSSTDTQYF
>TRBJ2-2|NA|NA|TRBV12-3/TRBV12-4
TGTGCCAGCAGTTTGGGGCTCGGGGAGCTGTTTTTT
CASSLGLGELFF
>TRBJ1-1|NA|NA|TRBV5-6
TGTGCCAGCAGCTCGGATCGCGGGCTATCGAACACTGAAGCTTTCTTT
CASSSDRGLSNTEAFF
>TRBJ2-1|TRBD2|NA|TRBV7-3
TGTGCCAGCAGCTTATACCCCTCGGGGGGGGGCAATGAGCAGTTCTTC
CASSLYPSGGGNEQFF
>TRBJ2-5|NA|NA|TRBV19
TGTGCCAGTCGAAGGGCAGGGCAGGAGACCCAGTACTTC
CASRRAGQETQYF
>TRBJ2-2|NA|once|TRBV27
TGTGCCAGCAGTTTCGACTACATCGGACCGACCACCGGGGAGCTGTTTTTT
CASSFDYIGPTTGELFF
>TRBJ2-7|NA|NA|TRBV5-1
TGCGCCAGCAGCGAATCTACAGGGTTATCCTACGAGCAGTACTTC
CASSESTGLSYEQYF
>TRBJ1-2|NA|NA|TRBV29-1
TGCAGCGTTGACGGGGGGGTCGGCTACACCTTC
CSVDGGVGYTF
>TRBJ1-2|NA|NA|TRBV7-9
TGTGCCAGCAGCTGGATCCCGGGGGGATCTAACTATGGCTACACCTTC
CASSWIPGGSNYGYTF
>TRBJ1-5|NA|once|TRBV19
TGTGCCAGTAGTATATCGAGGAACCCTAGCAATCAGCCCCAGCATTTT
CASSISRNPSNQPQHF
>TRBJ2-2|TRBD2|NA|TRBV12-3/TRBV12-4
TGTGCCAGCAGTTCGCTAGCGGCCGGGGAGCTGTTTTTT
CASSSLAAGELFF
>TRBJ1-2|TRBD1|NA|TRBV19
TGTGCCAGTAGTGCCCAGACAGGGCCCGGCTATGGCTACACCTTC
CASSAQTGPGYGYTF
>TRBJ1-1|NA|NA|TRBV27
TGTGCCAGCAGCAATAGAGCCACTGAAGCTTTCTTT
CASSNRATEAFF
>TRBJ1-4|NA|NA|TRBV6-5
TGTGCCAGCAGTTCCGACAATACTAATGAAAAACTGTTTTTT
CASSSDNTNEKLFF
>TRBJ2-1|NA|NA|TRBV4-1
TGCGCCAGCAGCGTTAGTGACTACAATGAGCAGTTCTTC
CASSVSDYNEQFF
>TRBJ2-4|TRBD1|NA|TRBV6-5
TGTGCCAGCAACCGGGACAGGGTATTAGACATTCAGTACTTC
CASNRDRVLDIQYF
>TRBJ2-5|NA|once|TRBV7-9
TGTGCCAGCAGCCATACACGCCAAGAGACCCAGTACTTC
CASSHTRQETQYF
>TRBJ2-3|TRBD2|NA|TRBV5-1
TGCGCCAGCAACGCGGGGGGTCCGGTGGATACGCAGTATTTT
CASNAGGPVDTQYF
>TRBJ2-3|TRBD2|NA|TRBV5-6
TGTGCCAGCAGCTTTGCGCCATGGGGGAGCGGGGTCATCACAGATACGCAGTATTTT
CASSFAPWGSGVITDTQYF
>TRBJ1-2|TRBD1|NA|TRBV3-1/TRBV3-2
TGTGCCAGCAGCCAAAAGACAGGGGGTGCTGGCTACACCTTC
CASSQKTGGAGYTF
>TRBJ1-2|NA|NA|TRBV11-2
TGTGCCAGCAGCTCCCTCAGGGGCGGCTACACCTTC
CASSSLRGGYTF
>TRBJ1-5|NA|NA|TRBV19
TGTGCCAGTATCGACGCCGGGGGGTCCCAGCATTTT
CASIDAGGSQHF
>TRBJ2-1|NA|NA|TRBV12-5
TGTGCTAGTGGTTTGGTGACTAGTGTCAATGAGCAGTTCTTC
CASGLVTSVNEQFF
>TRBJ1-2|TRBD1|NA|TRBV13
TGTGCCAGCAGCTCCCAAAACGGACAGGGGGCGCTTGGCTACACCTTC
CASSSQNGQGALGYTF
>TRBJ2-7|TRBD1|NA|TRBV2
TGTGCCAGCATATACAGGGGTACCTACGAGCAGTACTTC
CASIYRGTYEQYF
>TRBJ2-1|NA|once|TRBV9
TGTGCCAGCAGCGTAGGGGGGCGCGGCCATAATGAGCAGTTCTTC
CASSVGGRGHNEQFF
>TRBJ1-3|TRBD1|NA|TRBV5-1
TGCGCCAGCAGCTTGGTCGGACAGGGAGCTGGAAACACCATATATTTT
CASSLVGQGAGNTIYF
>TRBJ2-3|NA|NA|TRBV10-3
TGTGCCATCAGTGGAGACTTGAAAGATACGGCAGATACGCAGTATTTT
CAISGDLKDTADTQYF
>TRBJ1-1|NA|NA|TRBV20-1
TGCAGTGCTAGTGCCGGGGGGCCAACTGAAGCTTTCTTT
CSASAGGPTEAFF
>TRBJ1-1|NA|NA|TRBV5-1
TGCGCCAGCAGCTTGGCACTAGGAGCTGAAGCTTTCTTT
CASSLALGAEAFF
>TRBJ1-3|NA|NA|TRBV5-1
TGCGCCAGCAGCTCTAGGGACGGGGGAGAAGGAAACACCATATATTTT
CASSSRDGGEGNTIYF
>TRBJ1-1|NA|NA|TRBV7-2
TGTGCCGCTAGGGTAAGGGGCGATACTGAAGCTTTCTTT
CAARVRGDTEAFF
>TRBJ2-2|NA|NA|TRBV3-1/TRBV3-2
TGTGCCAGCAGCCCCCGGGCCGGGGAGCTGTTTTTT
CASSPRAGELFF